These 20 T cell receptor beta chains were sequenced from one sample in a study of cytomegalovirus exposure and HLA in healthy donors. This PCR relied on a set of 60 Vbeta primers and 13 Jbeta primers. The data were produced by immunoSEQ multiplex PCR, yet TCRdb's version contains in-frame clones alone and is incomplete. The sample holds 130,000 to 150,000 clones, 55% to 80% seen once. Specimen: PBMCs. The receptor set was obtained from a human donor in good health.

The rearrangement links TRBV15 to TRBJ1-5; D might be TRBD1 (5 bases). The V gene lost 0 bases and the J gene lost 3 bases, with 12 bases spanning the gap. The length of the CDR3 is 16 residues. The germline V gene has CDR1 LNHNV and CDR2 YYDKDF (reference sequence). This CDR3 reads CATSRDQGFINQPQHF. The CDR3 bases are TGTGCCACCAGCAGAGATCAGGGTTTTATCAATCAGCCCCAGCATTTT.

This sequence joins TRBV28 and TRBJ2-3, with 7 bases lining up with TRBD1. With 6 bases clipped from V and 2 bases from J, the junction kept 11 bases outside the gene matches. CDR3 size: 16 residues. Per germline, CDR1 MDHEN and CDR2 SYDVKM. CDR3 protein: CASSRSRDSYTDTQYF. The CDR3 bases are TGTGCCAGCAGCCGCTCTAGGGACAGTTACACAGATACGCAGTATTTT. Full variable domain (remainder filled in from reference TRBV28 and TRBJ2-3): DVKVTQSSRYLVKRTGEKVFLECVQDMDHENMFWYRQDPGLGLRLIYFSYDVKMKEKGDIPEGYSVSREKKERFSLILESASTNQTSMYLCASSRSRDSYTDTQYFGPGTRLTVL.

The CDR3 DNA is TGCGCCAGCAGCCCCTCGACTAGATACACAGATACGCAGTATTTT. Its protein is CASSPSTRYTDTQYF. The V gene is TRBV4-1, the J gene TRBJ2-3, with a possible D match to TRBD2 (6 bases). Germline assignment: CDR1 MGHRA and CDR2 YSYEKL. The CDR3 spans 15 residues. V was pared by 4 bases and J by 2 bases, with 13 bases between.

CDR3 coding DNA: TGTGCCAGCAGCCAGAAGGACAGGGCGTACGGGGCTTTCTTT. Protein sequence: CASSQKDRAYGAFF. This rearrangement joins TRBV4-2 to TRBJ1-1, with 8 nucleotides matching TRBD1. The J segment lost 11 bases and the V segment lost 3 bases, leaving 11 bases of the junction unmatched. CDR1 and CDR2 from the germline V gene are LGHNA and YNFKEQ. The CDR3 loop spans 14 amino acids.

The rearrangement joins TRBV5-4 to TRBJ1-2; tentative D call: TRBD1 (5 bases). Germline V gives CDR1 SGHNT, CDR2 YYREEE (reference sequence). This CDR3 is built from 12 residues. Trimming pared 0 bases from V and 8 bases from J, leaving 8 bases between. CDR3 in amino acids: CASSLDQGGYTF. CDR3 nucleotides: TGTGCCAGCAGCTTGGACCAGGGAGGCTACACCTTC.

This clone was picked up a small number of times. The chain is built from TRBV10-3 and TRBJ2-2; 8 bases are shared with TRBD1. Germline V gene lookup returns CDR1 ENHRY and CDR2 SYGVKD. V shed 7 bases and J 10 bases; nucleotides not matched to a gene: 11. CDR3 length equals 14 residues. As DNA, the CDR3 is TGTGCCATCACGCCAGACAGGGGTTCGGCGGAGCTGTTTTTT. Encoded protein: CAITPDRGSAELFF.

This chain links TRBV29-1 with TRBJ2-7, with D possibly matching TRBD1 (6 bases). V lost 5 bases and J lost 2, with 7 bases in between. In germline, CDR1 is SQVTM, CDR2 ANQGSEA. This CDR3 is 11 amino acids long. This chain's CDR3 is CSVRTAYEQYF. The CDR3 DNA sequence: TGCAGCGTTCGGACAGCCTACGAGCAGTACTTC.

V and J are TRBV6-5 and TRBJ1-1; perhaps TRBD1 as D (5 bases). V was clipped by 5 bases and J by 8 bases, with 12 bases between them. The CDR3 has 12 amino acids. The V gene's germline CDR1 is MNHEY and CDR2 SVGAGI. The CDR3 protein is CASSRGSGEAFF. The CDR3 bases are TGTGCCAGCAGTAGGGGTTCTGGGGAAGCTTTCTTT.

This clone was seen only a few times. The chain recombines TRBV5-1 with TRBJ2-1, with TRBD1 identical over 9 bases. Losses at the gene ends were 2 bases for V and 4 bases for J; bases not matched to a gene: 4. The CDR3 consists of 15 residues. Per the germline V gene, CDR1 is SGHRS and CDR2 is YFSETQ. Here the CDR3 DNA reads TGCGCCAGCAGCTTCCGGGACAGGGAATACAATGAGCAGTTCTTC. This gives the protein CASSFRDREYNEQFF.

In DNA, the CDR3 is TGTGCCAGCTCAGTAGGGACAGGGCCCTCCTACGAGCAGTACTTC. It translates to CASSVGTGPSYEQYF. V and J are TRBV18 and TRBJ2-7, with TRBD1 identical over 9 bases. Germline assignment: CDR1 KGHSH and CDR2 LQKENI. The CDR3 totals 15 residues. Germline trimming cut 5 bases from V and 0 bases from J; bases unmatched to any gene: 5.

CDR3 DNA sequence: TGTGCCAGCAGCACTGAACGCCTTAATGAGCAGTTCTTC. The encoded protein is CASSTERLNEQFF. This chain connects TRBV6-5 to TRBJ2-1, with D unclear. Germline V gene sequence: CDR1 MNHEY, CDR2 SVGAGI. V lost 6 bases and J lost 7, with 13 bases in between. The CDR3 has 13 amino acids.

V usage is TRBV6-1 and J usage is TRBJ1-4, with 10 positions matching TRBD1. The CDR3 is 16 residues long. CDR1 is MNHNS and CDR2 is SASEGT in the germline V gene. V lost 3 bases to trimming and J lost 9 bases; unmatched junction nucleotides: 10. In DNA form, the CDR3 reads TGTGCCAGCAGTGAGGGGACAGGGGCGTTATTAAAAAAACTGTTTTTT. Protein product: CASSEGTGALLKKLFF.

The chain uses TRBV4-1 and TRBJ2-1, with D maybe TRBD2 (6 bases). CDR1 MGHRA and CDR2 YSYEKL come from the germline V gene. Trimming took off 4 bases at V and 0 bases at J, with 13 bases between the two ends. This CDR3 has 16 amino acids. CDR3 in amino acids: CASSRVADRSYNEQFF. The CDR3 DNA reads TGCGCCAGCAGCCGGGTAGCGGACCGCTCCTACAATGAGCAGTTCTTC.

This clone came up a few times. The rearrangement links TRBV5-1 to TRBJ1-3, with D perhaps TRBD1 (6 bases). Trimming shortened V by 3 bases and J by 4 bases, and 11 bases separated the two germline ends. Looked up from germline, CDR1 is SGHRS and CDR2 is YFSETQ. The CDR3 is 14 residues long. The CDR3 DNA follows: TGCGCCAGCAGCTCCAGGGGAATAGGAAACACCATATATTTT. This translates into CASSSRGIGNTIYF.

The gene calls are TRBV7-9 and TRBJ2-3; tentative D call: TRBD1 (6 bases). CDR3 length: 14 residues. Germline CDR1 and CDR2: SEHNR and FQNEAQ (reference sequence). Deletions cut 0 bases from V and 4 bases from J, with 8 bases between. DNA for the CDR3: TGTGCCAGCAGCTTAGCGCAGGGGTCAGATACGCAGTATTTT. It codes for CASSLAQGSDTQYF.

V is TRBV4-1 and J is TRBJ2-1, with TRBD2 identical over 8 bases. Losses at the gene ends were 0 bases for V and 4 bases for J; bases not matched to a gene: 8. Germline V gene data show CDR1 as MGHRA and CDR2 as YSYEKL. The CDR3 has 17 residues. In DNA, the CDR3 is TGCGCCAGCAGCCAAGATGTTAGTTCTAGCGGGTACAATGAGCAGTTCTTC. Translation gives CASSQDVSSSGYNEQFF.

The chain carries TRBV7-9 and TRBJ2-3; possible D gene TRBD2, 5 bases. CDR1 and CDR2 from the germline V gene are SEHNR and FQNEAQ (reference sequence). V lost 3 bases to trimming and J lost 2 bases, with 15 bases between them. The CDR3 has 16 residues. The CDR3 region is CASSFRALANTDTQYF. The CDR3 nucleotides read TGTGCCAGCAGCTTTAGGGCCTTAGCGAACACAGATACGCAGTATTTT.

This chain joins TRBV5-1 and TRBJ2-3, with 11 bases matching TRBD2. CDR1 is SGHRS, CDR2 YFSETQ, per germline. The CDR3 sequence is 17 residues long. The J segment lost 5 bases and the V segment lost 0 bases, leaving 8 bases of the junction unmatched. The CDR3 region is CASSLGSLAGGEDTQYF. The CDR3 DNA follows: TGCGCCAGCAGCTTGGGGTCGCTAGCGGGAGGTGAAGATACGCAGTATTTT.

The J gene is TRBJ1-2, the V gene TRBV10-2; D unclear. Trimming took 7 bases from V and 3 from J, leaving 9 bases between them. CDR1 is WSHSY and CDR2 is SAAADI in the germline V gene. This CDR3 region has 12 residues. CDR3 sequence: CASMRDDYGYTF. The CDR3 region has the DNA TGCGCCAGCATGAGGGATGACTATGGCTACACCTTC.

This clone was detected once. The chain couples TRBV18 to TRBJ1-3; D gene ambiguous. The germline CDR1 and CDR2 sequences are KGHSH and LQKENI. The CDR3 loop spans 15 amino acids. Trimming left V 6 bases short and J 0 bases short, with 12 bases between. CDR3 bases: TGTGCCAGCTCCCCCGGATACAGCTCTGGAAACACCATATATTTT. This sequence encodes CASSPGYSSGNTIYF.